Following are 18 T cell receptor beta chains from one sample sequenced in a study of B cell selection in AIRE deficiency. Sorted regulatory T cells were CD4-positive, CD25-high and CD127-low or negative. TCRdb keeps only in-frame clones here, not all; method: immunoSEQ multiplex PCR. The sample holds 12,000 to 15,000 clones, roughly 91% seen once. Specimen: Tregs sorted from PBMCs. Receptor source: a human donor with AIRE deficiency.

The genes are TRBV7-2 and TRBJ2-2; no firm D call. CDR1 and CDR2 from the germline V gene are SGHTA and FQGNSA. The CDR3 consists of 13 residues. Trimming took 5 bases from V and 1 from J, leaving 5 bases between them. The CDR3 region has the DNA TGTGCCAGCAGCATACAGAACACCGGGGAGCTGTTTTTT. This translates into CASSIQNTGELFF.

The genes are TRBV4-1 and TRBJ1-1; 7 bases are a match to TRBD1. CDR1 is MGHRA and CDR2 is YSYEKL in the germline V gene. V lost 4 bases to trimming and J lost 4 bases; unmatched junction nucleotides: 12. The length of the CDR3 is 16 residues. The CDR3: CASSPVLTGSSTEAFF. The CDR3 region has the DNA TGCGCCAGCAGCCCCGTACTGACAGGGTCGAGCACTGAAGCTTTCTTT.

The V call is TRBV2, the J call TRBJ2-7; possibly TRBD2 for D (5 bases). Germline V gene data show CDR1 as SNHLY and CDR2 as FYNNEI. The germline V and J ends were trimmed by 4 bases and 7 bases, with 11 bases remaining between them. This CDR3 contains 12 residues. The CDR3 region is CASSGTSEEQYF. The CDR3 bases are TGTGCCAGCAGTGGGACTTCGGAGGAGCAGTACTTC.

This clone was recorded only once. V is TRBV19 and J is TRBJ2-1; 9 nucleotides align to TRBD2. The ends lost 4 bases at V and 9 bases at J; junction bases unmatched: 10. This CDR3 spans 15 amino acids. Germline CDR1 reads LNHDA; CDR2 reads SQIVND (reference sequence). For the CDR3, the DNA is TGTGCCAGTAGTACAGGGGCGGGAGGGCCTTTTGAGCAGTTCTTC. It translates to CASSTGAGGPFEQFF.

This CDR3 reads CASSQDHRGYEQYF. The CDR3 DNA reads TGCGCCAGCAGCCAAGATCACAGGGGGTACGAGCAGTACTTC. This chain links TRBV4-1 with TRBJ2-7, with 8 bases aligning to TRBD1. Germline CDR1 reads MGHRA; CDR2 reads YSYEKL. The CDR3 has 14 residues. J lost 4 bases, V lost 0 bases, and 2 bases had no gene match.

The V and J genes are TRBV19 and TRBJ2-4; 7 bases map to TRBD1. J lost 4 bases, V lost 3 bases, and 6 bases had no gene match. This CDR3 region has 15 residues. Germline V gives CDR1 LNHDA, CDR2 SQIVND (reference sequence). The CDR3 spells CASSIWDRLKNIQYF. The CDR3 DNA reads TGTGCCAGTAGTATCTGGGACAGACTTAAAAACATTCAGTACTTC.

The V gene is TRBV28, the J gene TRBJ1-1, with 8 bases identical to TRBD1. From germline, CDR1 is MDHEN and CDR2 SYDVKM. J was trimmed by 1 base and V by 5 bases; bases with no gene match: 6. CDR3 length: 15 residues. CDR3 protein: CASSPPDRGNTEAFF. CDR3 nucleotide sequence: TGTGCCAGCAGTCCGCCAGACAGGGGGAACACTGAAGCTTTCTTT.

The chain is built from TRBV7-3 and TRBJ2-7, with TRBD2 as a possible D gene (5 bases). Trimming shortened V by 0 bases and J by 6 bases, and 15 bases separated the two germline ends. CDR3 size: 15 residues. From germline, CDR1 is SGHTA and CDR2 FQGTGA. The CDR3 DNA reads as TGTGCCAGCAGCTTAACCCCTTCCCCCGGAGGCGAGCAGTACTTC. It translates to CASSLTPSPGGEQYF.

The chain is built from TRBV28 and TRBJ2-1, with 7 bases aligning to TRBD2. The length of the CDR3 is 16 residues. V gave up 2 bases and J gave up 7 bases; unmatched junction bases: 11. In germline, CDR1 is MDHEN, CDR2 SYDVKM. CDR3 amino acids: CASSLPRTSLSNEQFF. The DNA for the CDR3 is TGTGCCAGCAGTTTACCACGGACTAGTCTGTCAAATGAGCAGTTCTTC.

J is TRBJ1-1 and V is TRBV5-1; a weak D match, TRBD1 (5 bases). V lost 2 bases, J lost 5 bases, and 13 bases lay in between. The CDR3 totals 14 residues. CDR1 and CDR2 (germline): SGHRS, YFSETQ. The CDR3 DNA is TGCGCCAGCAGCTTACGGGGGGAACATACTGAAGCTTTCTTT. Translation gives CASSLRGEHTEAFF.

This chain joins TRBV28 and TRBJ2-3; TRBD1 or TRBD2 may be the D gene (5 bases each). This CDR3 comprises 17 residues. Germline CDR1 and CDR2: MDHEN and SYDVKM. Deletions cut 3 bases from V and 4 bases from J, with 20 bases between. CDR3 sequence: CASSLSRGGPRADTQYF. Here the CDR3 DNA reads TGTGCCAGCAGTTTGAGTCGGGGCGGACCCAGGGCAGATACGCAGTATTTT.

The rearrangement uses TRBV19 and TRBJ1-3; D is possibly TRBD1 (5 bases). This CDR3 has 16 amino acids. With 6 bases removed from V and 0 bases from J, the gap between germline ends came to 15 bases. Germline V gene data show CDR1 as LNHDA and CDR2 as SQIVND (reference sequence). The CDR3 DNA reads as TGTGCCAGTAGAAGGGGCATCGGAAGCTCTGGAAACACCATATATTTT. Protein product: CASRRGIGSSGNTIYF.

J is TRBJ1-4 and V is TRBV2; tentative D call: TRBD1 (5 bases). This CDR3 is built from 17 residues. V was trimmed by 0 bases and J by 1 base, leaving 12 bases between them. The germline V gene encodes CDR1 SNHLY and CDR2 FYNNEI. For the CDR3, the DNA is TGTGCCAGCAGTGAAGCAGTAGCGGGGGGAACTAATGAAAAACTGTTTTTT. It is translated as CASSEAVAGGTNEKLFF.

J is TRBJ2-2 and V is TRBV4-2, with TRBD1 as a possible D gene (6 bases). This CDR3 is built from 16 residues. The germline V gene has CDR1 LGHNA and CDR2 YNFKEQ. V was cut by 3 bases and J by 2 bases, with 13 bases left in between. CDR3 loop: CASSQVRGANTGELFF. In nucleotides, the CDR3 is TGTGCCAGCAGCCAGGTCAGGGGCGCCAACACCGGGGAGCTGTTTTTT.

On this clone: Distinct nucleotide sequences in the sample also encode this CDR3. The J gene is TRBJ1-5, the V gene TRBV30, with D unresolved. This CDR3 comprises 15 residues. V was shortened by 0 bases and J by 0 bases, with 9 bases between the two germline ends. Germline CDR1 reads GTSNPN; CDR2 reads SVGIG (reference sequence). The CDR3 protein is CAWSVGRGSNQPQHF. For the CDR3, the DNA is TGTGCCTGGAGTGTAGGGAGAGGTAGCAATCAGCCCCAGCATTTT. Full variable domain (remainder filled in from reference TRBV30 and TRBJ1-5): SQTIHQWPATLVQPVGSPLSLECTVEGTSNPNLYWYRQAAGRGLQLLFYSVGIGQISSEVPQNLSASRPQDRQFILSSKKLLLSDSGFYLCAWSVGRGSNQPQHFGDGTRLSIL.

The chain employs TRBV25-1 and TRBJ1-2; possibly TRBD1 for D (5 bases). Germline CDR1 MGHDK, CDR2 SYGVNS. V lost 4 bases to trimming and J lost 3 bases, with 12 bases between them. The CDR3 totals 14 residues. The CDR3 nucleotides read TGTGCCAGCAGTGCAGGGAGGAAAGACTATGGCTACACCTTC. It encodes CASSAGRKDYGYTF.

The rearrangement uses TRBV10-3 and TRBJ2-5, with D possibly being TRBD1 or TRBD2 (6 bases each). The J call is in doubt because the DNA end fits TRBJ2-7 better. Germline assignment: CDR1 ENHRY and CDR2 SYGVKD. CDR3 length: 14 amino acids. The CDR3 sequence: CAISALPGGGEQYF. The CDR3 DNA reads TGTGCCATCAGCGCATTACCCGGGGGCGGCGAGCAGTACTTC.

This chain uses TRBV5-1 with TRBJ1-4, with D possibly matching TRBD1 (6 bases). Germline CDR1 and CDR2: SGHRS and YFSETQ. This CDR3 spans 14 amino acids. V lost 2 bases to trimming and J lost 5 bases, with 10 bases between them. The CDR3 nucleotides read TGCGCCAGCAGCTTCGGGACAAGGAATGAAAAACTGTTTTTT. It codes for CASSFGTRNEKLFF. Complete variable domain (other parts from reference TRBV5-1 and TRBJ1-4): KAGVTQTPRYLIKTRGQQVTLSCSPISGHRSVSWYQQTPGQGLQFLFEYFSETQRNKGNFPGRFSGRQFSNSRSEMNVSTLELGDSALYLCASSFGTRNEKLFFGSGTQLSVL.